The rows below give T cell receptor beta chains drawn from one sample of a study of blood T cell repertoires in COVID-19. The protocol was immunoSEQ multiplex PCR, while the TCRdb copy is restricted to in-frame clones and leaves out a portion. The table lists tens of thousands of clones, just under 85% of them singletons. Source material: peripheral blood. The receptors stem from a man aged 50 to 59 with active COVID-19. CDR3s include the opening cysteine and the closing phenylalanine or tryptophan. A D gene is named only where the DNA matches it firmly. Clone size is stated in some rows and not others, as once, few, many or a class when expanded.

size	V	length	J	D	DNA	CDR3
.	TRBV7-3	14	TRBJ2-5	.	TGTGCCAGCAGCTTAGGCTGGGGCTCAGAGACCCAGTACTTC	CASSLGWGSETQYF
.	TRBV19	14	TRBJ1-5	.	TGTGCCAGTAGCCTACTGATTAGCAATCAGCCCCAGCATTTT	CASSLLISNQPQHF
.	TRBV28	14	TRBJ1-5	.	TGTGCCAGCAGTTTACAGGCCAGCAATCAGCCCCAGCATTTT	CASSLQASNQPQHF
.	TRBV9	16	TRBJ2-1	.	TGTGCCAGCAGCGTAGCTGGGAAGGGAGGTAACAATGAGCAGTTCTTC	CASSVAGKGGNNEQFF
.	TRBV6-2/TRBV6-3	16	TRBJ2-7	.	TGTGCCAGCAGTTACCTCGATGGGGACACAGCCTACGAGCAGTACTTC	CASSYLDGDTAYEQYF
.	TRBV3-1/TRBV3-2	13	TRBJ1-1	.	TGTGCCAGCAGCCAAACGACGGGGACTGAAGCTTTCTTT	CASSQTTGTEAFF
.	TRBV6-2/TRBV6-3	15	TRBJ2-5	TRBD2	TGTGCCAGCAGTCAACTAGCGGCCGGGTATGGGGCCCAGTACTTC	CASSQLAAGYGAQYF
.	TRBV24-1	16	TRBJ2-2	TRBD1	TGTGCCACCAGTGACCTAAGACAGGGAAGGACCGGGGAGCTGTTTTTT	CATSDLRQGRTGELFF
.	TRBV28	15	TRBJ2-1	.	TGTGCCAGCTCGCGATTAAGGGAGCGGTACAATGAGCAGTTCTTC	CASSRLRERYNEQFF
.	TRBV20-1	11	TRBJ2-1	TRBD2	TGCAGTGCTACGCGGGAGGGCCTCCCGTTCTTC	CSATREGLPFF
.	TRBV6-4	14	TRBJ2-2	.	TGTGCCAGCAGTGAAGTAGCCAGCACCGGGGAGCTGTTTTTT	CASSEVASTGELFF
once	TRBV7-3	14	TRBJ2-3	.	TGTGCCAGCAGCTTGGACAGCCGCACAGATACGCAGTATTTT	CASSLDSRTDTQYF
.	TRBV5-1	14	TRBJ2-2	.	TGCGCCAGCAGCATCGGGGGAAACACCGGGGAGCTGTTTTTT	CASSIGGNTGELFF
.	TRBV19	14	TRBJ2-5	.	TGTGCCAGTAGTATTAGCGGCCTTGGGGAGACCCAGTACTTC	CASSISGLGETQYF
few	TRBV12-3/TRBV12-4	13	TRBJ2-7	TRBD1	TGTGCCAGCAGAATGGGACAGCCCTACGAGCAGTACTTC	CASRMGQPYEQYF
few	TRBV28	12	TRBJ2-7	.	TGTGCCAGCAGTTTACAGGCCTACGAGCAGTACTTC	CASSLQAYEQYF
few	TRBV19	14	TRBJ2-2	.	TGTGCCAGTAGTACCGACAGAAACACCGGGGAGCTGTTTTTT	CASSTDRNTGELFF
.	TRBV10-3	15	TRBJ1-2	.	TGTGCCATCGGCTCTGGACATATATTAAACTATGGCTACACCTTC	CAIGSGHILNYGYTF
.	TRBV6-1	18	TRBJ1-5	.	TGTGCCAGCAGTGAAGGAACAAGGACACCTCGGAGCAATCAGCCCCAGCATTTT	CASSEGTRTPRSNQPQHF
.	TRBV25-1	15	TRBJ1-6	TRBD1	TGTGCCAGCGGTCAAACAGGGGGGGGTAATTCACCCCTCCACTTT	CASGQTGGGNSPLHF
.	TRBV18	13	TRBJ1-6	.	TGTGCCAGCTCACCACCGGGGGGGAGGCCCCTCCACTTT	CASSPPGGRPLHF
few	TRBV4-2	14	TRBJ2-7	TRBD1	TGTGCCAGCAGCCAAGTGGACAGGGACTACGAGCAGTACTTC	CASSQVDRDYEQYF
.	TRBV5-1	17	TRBJ2-1	TRBD2	TGCGCCAGCAGCTTGGCCCCTAGCGGGGGGGCCTACAATGAGCAGTTCTTC	CASSLAPSGGAYNEQFF
.	TRBV5-6	13	TRBJ2-1	TRBD1	TGTGCCAGCAGCTATCCGACAGGGCGTCAGCAGTTCTTC	CASSYPTGRQQFF
few	TRBV6-4	15	TRBJ2-2	TRBD1	TGTGCCAGCAGTGCGACAGGGGGCGGAACCGGGGAGCTGTTTTTT	CASSATGGGTGELFF
.	TRBV2	14	TRBJ2-5	.	TGTGCCAGCAGTGTGAATCCGGTGGTGGAGACCCAGTACTTC	CASSVNPVVETQYF
.	TRBV21-1	14	TRBJ2-3	.	TGTGCCAGCACCCCGGACAGCGGCGCAGATACGCAGTATTTT	CASTPDSGADTQYF
.	TRBV19	14	TRBJ2-7	.	TGTGCCAGTAGTAATGGGCTCAATACCTACGAGCAGTACTTC	CASSNGLNTYEQYF
.	TRBV19	15	TRBJ2-3	TRBD1	TGTGCCAGTAGGACCGGGACAGGGATCACAGATACGCAGTATTTT	CASRTGTGITDTQYF
.	TRBV9	14	TRBJ1-2	TRBD1	TGTGCCAGCAGCGTAGGGGGGACAGGGGATGGCTACACCTTC	CASSVGGTGDGYTF
.	TRBV5-3	16	TRBJ1-2	TRBD1	TGTGCCAGAAGCTTGGGTTATAGGGGGCGAATCTATGGCTACACCTTC	CARSLGYRGRIYGYTF
.	TRBV7-2	14	TRBJ2-5	.	TGTGCCAGCAGCGCTGACCGGGTCACCAGGACCCAGTACTTC	CASSADRVTRTQYF
.	TRBV6-5	14	TRBJ2-5	.	TGTGCCAGCAGGGTCCAGGGGGGTTTTGGGGCCCAGTACTTC	CASRVQGGFGAQYF
.	TRBV5-6	16	TRBJ2-5	.	TGTGCCAGCAGCTGGAGTAGCGGCATGTACCAAGAGACCCAGTACTTC	CASSWSSGMYQETQYF